This entry features one T cell receptor (beta chain) sequence. Its target antigen remains unknown. The junction departs from germline at one end; a sequencing error may be responsible. Other DNA sequences from this sample encode an identical CDR3 as well. The sample originates from a study of cytomegalovirus exposure and HLA in healthy donors (dated by TCRdb to the late 2010s). Regarding the complete study: In an earlier analysis of under 600 of the donors, approximately 260 Gb of sequence data and 95 million to 130 million unique TCR beta sequences from 150 million to 200 million T cells were reported. Roughly 300 gigabases of sequencing data and 70 million to 100 million unique TCR sequences made up an early release that covered approximately 650 HLA-typed donors. Of the roughly 420 genotyped donors, over 80% were placed in the genetic ancestry cluster associated with self-reported Caucasian donors. The study aimed to test whether cataloging public T cell receptors could reveal signatures of past pathogen exposure. The T cell repertoires of 670 or so subjects were profiled by immunosequencing and related to cytomegalovirus serostatus. A separate validation cohort of roughly 130 different subjects was used in addition to the 666-subject first cohort. The study combined high-throughput TCR immunosequencing, statistical association of individual TCRs with disease status, and machine learning to predict cytomegalovirus infection status. A later analysis re-analyzed previously published TCR beta repertoires from several hundred donors and added high-resolution HLA genotyping to study TCR occurrence patterns. Rather than using new phenotypic data, the later analysis identified candidate immune exposures from TCR beta sequences and from how often those sequences occurred across donors. An earlier analysis of approximately 630 of the donors applied high-throughput TCR beta sequencing to assess whether each TCR beta V gene segment acted as functional or pseudogenic. Donor age, sex, ethnicity and CMV serostatus were collected together with the repertoire data. In a later genetic analysis, genome-wide SNP genotypes for 398 of the 666 donors were used, and that subset was treated as a discovery cohort. All discovery cohort repertoires had been generated on a single sequencing platform. HLA typing included class I and class II loci at four-digit resolution. Typing coverage varied by locus: roughly 620-640 donors for A, B, C, DRB1 and DQB1; approximately 560 for DQA1; more than 600 for DPA1; some 470 for DPB1. Roughly five DR-DQ haplotypes were handled as single units for association and clustering, since linkage in the cohort was strong. On average, 235,054 unique TCR beta nucleotide sequences were sequenced per donor among more than 350 genotyped donors of the cohort, with roughly 20% of those sequences being non-productive. Broad study findings and their caveats: Immune exposure information for the cohort was limited to CMV serostatus. A later analysis found that HLA-associated TCR beta chains were more clonally expanded and had lower generation probabilities than equally common non-associated chains. The classifier was reported to diagnose cytomegalovirus status with high specificity and sensitivity in both the original and validation cohorts. Linkage disequilibrium might explain the correlated functional status among segregating V segments, but an unknown experimental factor could not be ruled out. The authors suggested that the approach could potentially be generalized to other disease states and immunological phenotypes. Several of the top co-occurrence clusters appeared to be linked to parvovirus B19, influenza, CMV and Epstein-Barr virus, according to a later analysis. Because the 87-base-pair reads could not distinguish some IMGT-functional V segments, including TRBV6-2 and TRBV6-3, those segments were excluded. A group of highly shared sequence variants was considered likely to be a technical artifact of the sequencing pipeline. Specific HLA alleles were associated with some 15,000 TCR beta sequences at a false discovery rate of 0.05 in a later analysis. In vitro tests confirmed that three of the cytomegalovirus-associated TCR beta chains recognize cytomegalovirus antigens. A later genetic analysis associated a missense DCLRE1C variant with V-gene and J-gene trimming of TCR beta chains, and an independent cohort replicated the association. The study listed approximately 150 TCR beta chains as associated with cytomegalovirus. Broadly in line with IMGT annotations, most TCR beta V segments showed up in productive rearrangements about 90% or about 30% of the time in an earlier analysis of several hundred of the donors. Sequencing depth was assumed to be roughly uniform across donors in the presence/absence analyses, though that assumption may not hold. A further reported finding was that TCR beta sequences accurately predicted the HLA-A and HLA-B alleles for most subjects in the first cohort. While some public TCRs were present in many individuals, most TCR sequences turned up only very rarely across donors. This cohort had only TCR beta chains sequenced, and the lack of alpha or paired-chain data limited which features could be detected. When HLA alleles, especially DR and DQ, strongly co-occurred, TCR associations were difficult to assign to individual alleles. In a later genetic analysis, fewer N-insertions in productive TCRs were reported among donors in an Asian-associated ancestry cluster than the approximately 710-donor mean. In a later analysis, TCR association rates were found to vary across HLA loci, with the most associated TCRs seen for DRB1 alleles and the fewest for HLA-C alleles. Because HLA typing was missing for some donors at each locus, association tests included only the typed subset. Most CMV-associated TCR beta chains appeared to be HLA-restricted in a later analysis, and the HLA associations seemed to be driven largely by CMV exposure. Because counts were too low, about 15 rarely observed V segments, including chromosome 9 orphons, were left out of the earlier analysis of about 620 of the donors.

The cohort consisted of some 670 healthy bone marrow donors. Cohort members were all nominally healthy when sampled, although unrecorded immune exposures were likely present. The donor tested CMV seropositive and was one of the 289 seropositive cohort members. Each donor provided a peripheral blood sample, and peripheral blood mononuclear cells were used for TCR beta sequencing. Genomic DNA was extracted from the blood cell samples with the Qiagen DNeasy Blood Extraction Kit. Receptor amplification or capture employed the immunoSEQ multiplex PCR assay. The multiplex PCR relied on a mix of 60 forward primers for TCR Vbeta segments and 13 reverse primers for TCR Jbeta segments. A multiplex PCR assay on genomic DNA amplified the CDR3 region of rearranged TCR beta genes. The Illumina HiSeq System was used to sequence the amplified TCR beta libraries as 87-base-pair reads. The paper's processing steps were these. A later analysis counted approximately 76 million unique TCR beta chains across the 650 to 700 repertoires, and some 11 million of these chains were shared by at least two donors. A nearest-neighbor algorithm error-corrected the raw reads and collapsed the reads into unique sequences, merging closely related sequences to remove PCR and sequencing errors. CDR3 sequences were aligned to IMGT reference sequences to assign V, D and J gene segments. For a sequence to be retained, a match of at least six nucleotides was required to both a V gene segment and a J gene segment. A rearrangement was called productive if the CDR3 had no stop codons and remained in frame with V and J, and every other rearrangement was called non-productive. Following IMGT convention, CDR3 was defined as the stretch from the second conserved V-encoded cysteine up to the conserved J-encoded phenylalanine. The earlier analysis of 587 of the donors excluded any sequence lacking an unambiguous match to a single V gene segment. In an earlier analysis of about 590 of the donors, a V segment was called functional when productive rearrangements were above 56.7%, and segregating when the standard deviation between donors exceeded 5%. To diagnose cytomegalovirus status from the catalog of TCR beta chain sequences, a statistical classification framework was built. In a later analysis, V and J genes were assigned by comparing TCR nucleotide sequences against IMGT/GENE-DB human TR gene sequences. In a later analysis, CDR3 sequences and most-parsimonious VDJ recombination scenarios were assigned using the TCRdist pipeline. In a later analysis, every TCR beta chain was defined by the combination of its CDR3 amino acid sequence and its V-gene family, and reads without a unique V-gene family were dropped. In a later analysis, approximately 590 highly shared, low-generation-probability nucleotide sequences were removed to address suspected cross-contamination and a sequencing artifact. In a later analysis, a clonal expansion index for each public chain was calculated from normalized within-repertoire ranks of inferred template counts. In a later analysis, generation probabilities were computed with a VDJ recombination model fitted to out-of-frame rearrangements, and the resulting probabilities were checked against IGoR. In a later analysis, TCR-TCR, TCR-HLA and TCR-CMV co-occurrence was scored with hypergeometric tests, and a repertoire-size bias correction was applied to TCR pairs. A later analysis estimated false discovery rates by permuting HLA or CMV assignments 20 times. In a later analysis, co-occurring TCRs were grouped using DBSCAN, with TCRdist sequence similarity added in when clustering inside HLA-allele-positive subsets. For co-occurrence clustering, repertoires with fewer than 30,000 or more than 120,000 public chains were excluded, along with roughly 5 repertoires with anomalous nucleotide sharing. TCRdb retrieved this table from immuneACCESS and kept in-frame rearrangements only. Not all clones are present; in checked studies, unresolved V genes account for under half, and no reason is known for the remainder. V and J calls and clone size are copied from that table; D and trimming were computed from the DNA. The sample data list 210,000 or so clones, and 77% of these were observed just once. The ten largest clones add up to 2.5% to 3% of the sample.

The CDR3 numbers 14 residues from cysteine through phenylalanine. The DNA shown is the 42-base CDR3, in frame from base 1. Taken from the germline V gene, the CDR1 and CDR2 loops are SGHTA and FQGNSA. Rearrangement joined TRBV7-2 to TRBJ1-2, with 7 central nucleotides matching TRBD1. The origin of this receptor is a woman in her sixties or seventies in good health and CMV-seropositive. Specimen: PBMCs. The DNA sequence is as follows: TGTGCCAGCAGCCTCGGACAGGTCAACTACGGCTACACCTTC. This encodes CASSLGQVNYGYTF.